The 15 T cell receptor beta chains given below trace back to one sample, sequenced in a study of blood T cell repertoires in COVID-19 (dated by TCRdb to the early 2020s). The library was made by the immunoSEQ multiplex PCR assay. The clones in this table, taken by TCRdb from immuneACCESS, are in-frame only. Not every clone is retained; where verified, under half of the shortfall comes from an unresolved V gene, and the cause of the rest is unknown. This sample has about 170,000 clones in its table, and approximately 85% of those were observed once. The ten top clones hold about 1.2% of the sample. Sequencing was done on a sample of peripheral blood. The receptors were sampled from a man aged 55 to 69 who had recovered from COVID-19.

For the CDR3, the DNA is TGTGCCAGCAGTCTGACAGGAGGAATAGATACGCAGTATTTT. It yields the protein CASSLTGGIDTQYF. V and J are TRBV6-2 or TRBV6-3 and TRBJ2-3; the D gene is possibly TRBD1 (6 bases). This CDR3 contains 14 residues. The V gene lost 5 bases and the J gene lost 5 bases, with 14 bases spanning the gap. CDR1 and CDR2 from the germline V gene are MNHEY and SVGEGT.

V gene TRBV19 combines with J gene TRBJ2-7; 10 bases match TRBD2. Germline V CDR1 and CDR2: LNHDA, SQIVND (reference sequence). CDR3 length equals 14 residues. Unmatched junction bases numbered 3, after V lost 3 bases and J lost 4 bases. The CDR3 DNA is TGTGCCAGTAGTATCCTAGCGGGGGATTACGAGCAGTACTTC. Its protein is CASSILAGDYEQYF.

The J gene is TRBJ2-3, the V gene TRBV7-2; D not certain. V was cut by 5 bases and J by 6 bases, with 12 bases left in between. Per the germline V gene, CDR1 is SGHTA and CDR2 is FQGNSA. The CDR3 totals 13 residues. As DNA, the CDR3 is TGTGCCAGCAGCGTACCCTCGCGGGATACGCAGTATTTT. It codes for CASSVPSRDTQYF.

The chain carries TRBV11-2 and TRBJ2-3, with D perhaps matching TRBD1 (6 bases). With 2 bases removed from V and 6 bases from J, the gap between germline ends came to 12 bases. This CDR3 comprises 14 residues. Germline CDR1 and CDR2: SGHAT and FQNNGV. The CDR3 loop is CASSLRPGADTQYF. The CDR3 bases are TGTGCCAGCAGCTTAAGGCCAGGGGCGGATACGCAGTATTTT. The variable domain in full, with the rest retrieved from reference TRBV11-2 and TRBJ2-3, is EAGVAQSPRYKIIEKRQSVAFWCNPISGHATLYWYQQILGQGPKLLIQFQNNGVVDDSQLPKDRFSAERLKGVDSTLKIQPAKLEDSAVYLCASSLRPGADTQYFGPGTRLTVL.

This clone was counted a single time. J is TRBJ1-5 and V is TRBV5-1; a possible D gene is TRBD1 (6 bases). Germline-derived CDR1 and CDR2 are SGHRS and YFSETQ. CDR3 length equals 15 residues. With 4 bases removed from V and 3 bases from J, the gap between germline ends came to 14 bases. CDR3 residues: CASSPGGGSNQPQHF. The CDR3 DNA reads TGCGCCAGCAGCCCCGGCGGGGGCTCCAATCAGCCCCAGCATTTT.

This clone has only one observation. The V and J genes are TRBV3-1 (or the pseudogene TRBV3-2) and TRBJ2-7; tentatively, D is TRBD2 (7 bases). The CDR3 loop spans 11 amino acids. Trimming pared 6 bases from V and 6 bases from J, leaving 9 bases between. The V gene's germline CDR1 is LGHDT and CDR2 YNNKEL (reference sequence). CDR3 coding DNA: TGTGCCAGCAGGGGGGGGGCCGAGCAGTACTTC. As protein: CASRGGAEQYF.

The CDR3 bases are TGTGCCAGCAGTTACTCGTTTACAGGGGATAGCAATCAGCCCCAGCATTTT. Protein sequence: CASSYSFTGDSNQPQHF. V gene TRBV6-2 or TRBV6-3 combines with J gene TRBJ1-5, with 7 bases that match TRBD1. Germline-derived CDR1 and CDR2 are MNHEY and SVGEGT. The trim removed 0 bases at V and 0 bases at J, leaving 5 bases unmatched. The CDR3 consists of 17 residues.

The chain carries TRBV2 and TRBJ1-2; maybe TRBD1 (5 bases). V lost 3 bases and J lost 3, with 17 bases in between. This CDR3 is built from 16 residues. Per germline, CDR1 SNHLY and CDR2 FYNNEI. CDR3 nucleotide sequence: TGTGCCAGCAGTGAGGGGACTCTTGCGGTAGACTATGGCTACACCTTC. Translated, it gives CASSEGTLAVDYGYTF.

The rearrangement links TRBV24-1 to TRBJ1-2; D not certain. Between the trimmed V and J ends, which lost 5 bases and 3 bases, there was a span of 12 bases. The CDR3 length is 14 residues. Germline V gene sequence: CDR1 KGHDR, CDR2 SFDVKD. In nucleotides, the CDR3 is TGTGCCACCAGTGGAACGGAAGACTACTATGGCTACACCTTC. This codes for CATSGTEDYYGYTF.

This chain links TRBV5-8 with TRBJ1-4, with unresolved D. CDR1 is SGHTS and CDR2 is YDEGEE in the germline V gene. V was trimmed by 5 bases and J by 8 bases, leaving 4 bases between them. The CDR3 spans 10 residues. CDR3 residues: CASREEKLFF. DNA of the CDR3: TGTGCCAGCAGGGAGGAAAAACTGTTTTTT.

The chain employs TRBV6-6 and TRBJ1-2; no definite D call. V was pared by 5 bases and J by 4 bases, with 11 bases between. The CDR3 spans 13 residues. In germline, CDR1 is MNHNY, CDR2 SVGAGI (reference sequence). The DNA for the CDR3 is TGTGCCAGCAGTCGAGAGCCGGGCTATGGCTACACCTTC. This codes for CASSREPGYGYTF.

The rearrangement joins TRBV9 to TRBJ2-3; a weak D match, TRBD2 (6 bases). Germline CDR1 is SGDLS and CDR2 is YYNGEE. This CDR3 region has 13 residues. Trimming removed 1 base at V and 6 bases at J, with 9 bases between. CDR3 region: CASSVIGGDTQYF. CDR3 DNA: TGTGCCAGCAGCGTAATAGGAGGGGATACGCAGTATTTT. The variable domain in full, completed from reference TRBV9 and TRBJ2-3, reads DSGVTQTPKHLITATGQRVTLRCSPRSGDLSVYWYQQSLDQGLQFLIQYYNGEERAKGNILERFSAQQFPDLHSELNLSSLELGDSALYFCASSVIGGDTQYFGPGTRLTVL.

V is TRBV4-2 and J is TRBJ2-1, with TRBD1 matching 8 bases. Germline CDR1 is LGHNA and CDR2 is YNFKEQ. The V segment lost 7 bases and the J segment 3 bases; nucleotides outside the gene matches: 8. This CDR3 region has 15 residues. The CDR3 nucleotides read TGTGCCAGCACCCCGGGCGGGACAGGCTACAATGAGCAGTTCTTC. It specifies CASTPGGTGYNEQFF.

This clone appeared once. The V call is TRBV24-1, the J call TRBJ2-2, with D perhaps matching TRBD2 (5 bases). V shed 4 bases and J shed 5 bases, with 22 bases lying between them. The CDR3 is 18 amino acids. Germline V gives CDR1 KGHDR, CDR2 SFDVKD. The CDR3 loop reads CATSDRDTTWEGTGELFF. CDR3 DNA sequence: TGTGCCACCAGTGACCGGGATACGACATGGGAAGGAACCGGGGAGCTGTTTTTT.

The rearrangement joins TRBV5-1 to TRBJ2-1; 9 bases match TRBD2. The CDR3 consists of 20 residues. Per the germline V gene, CDR1 is SGHRS and CDR2 is YFSETQ. V gave up 3 bases and J gave up 9 bases; unmatched junction bases: 25. CDR3 sequence: CASSSTRGGVTGAFSVEQFF. The CDR3 DNA follows: TGCGCCAGCAGCTCGACTCGCGGGGGGGTAACTGGGGCCTTTAGTGTTGAGCAGTTCTTC.